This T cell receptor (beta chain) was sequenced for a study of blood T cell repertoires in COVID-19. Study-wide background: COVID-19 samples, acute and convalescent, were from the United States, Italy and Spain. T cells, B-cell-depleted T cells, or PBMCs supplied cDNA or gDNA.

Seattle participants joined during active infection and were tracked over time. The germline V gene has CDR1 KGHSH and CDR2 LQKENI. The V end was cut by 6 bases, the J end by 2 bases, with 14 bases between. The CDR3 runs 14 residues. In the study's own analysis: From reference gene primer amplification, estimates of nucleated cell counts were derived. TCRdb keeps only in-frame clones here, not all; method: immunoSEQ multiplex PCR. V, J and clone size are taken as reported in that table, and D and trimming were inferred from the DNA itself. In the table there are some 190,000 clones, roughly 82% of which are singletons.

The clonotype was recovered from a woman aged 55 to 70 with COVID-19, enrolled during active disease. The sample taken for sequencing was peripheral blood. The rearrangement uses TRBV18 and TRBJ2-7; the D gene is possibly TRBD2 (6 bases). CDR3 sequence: CASSLGTWTYEQYF. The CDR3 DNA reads TGTGCCAGCTCGCTCGGGACTTGGACCTACGAGCAGTACTTC.